This passage covers 3 T cell receptor beta chains from one sample sequenced in a study of STAT5B mutations in CD4+ large granular lymphocyte leukemia. TCRdb keeps only in-frame clones here, not all; method: immunoSEQ multiplex PCR. The sample records about 33,000 clones, approximately 74% being singletons. Sequenced input: CD4+ T cells from blood buffy coats. The receptors come from a human donor in good health.

This chain connects TRBV13 to TRBJ2-1; D is possibly TRBD2 (5 bases). The CDR3 consists of 14 residues. The ends were cut back, 5 bases at V and 5 bases at J, with 13 bases in the middle. Germline CDR1 and CDR2: PRHDT and FYEKMQ (reference sequence). In DNA, the CDR3 is TGTGCCAGCAGCCAACCCCTGGAGGACAATGAGCAGTTCTTC. It yields the protein CASSQPLEDNEQFF.

The chain has TRBV29-1 and TRBJ2-5, with D perhaps TRBD1 or TRBD2 (5 bases each). The CDR3 has 10 residues. Germline V gene lookup returns CDR1 SQVTM and CDR2 ANQGSEA. V was pared by 4 bases and J by 5 bases, with 5 bases between. The CDR3 is CSVGGETQYF. The CDR3 DNA sequence: TGCAGCGTTGGGGGGGAGACCCAGTACTTC.

This sequence joins TRBV7-2 and TRBJ2-1, with D possibly TRBD1 on 5 matching bases. Germline-derived CDR1 and CDR2 are SGHTA and FQGNSA. Deletions cut 2 bases from V and 0 bases from J, with 17 bases between. This CDR3 spans 18 amino acids. DNA of the CDR3: TGTGCCAGCAGCTTATCGTTTGGTTCCACAGGCTCCTACAATGAGCAGTTCTTC. Translating it yields CASSLSFGSTGSYNEQFF.